The source of this T cell receptor delta chain is a study of γδ T cells in repeated Plasmodium falciparum infection. General study findings and limits: Vgamma9/Vdelta2+ T cells showed a stable polyclonal repertoire with shared TCRgamma sequences. Vdelta2-negative gammadelta repertoires appeared less diverse and less shared in Malian than Australian children.

Gammadelta T cells were flow-sorted from PBMC into Vgamma9/Vdelta2+ and Vdelta2-negative populations for bulk analysis. V dropped 3 bases and J dropped 0 bases, with 23 bases sitting between them. Germline values: CDR1 TSWWSYY, CDR2 QGS. This CDR3 region has 19 residues. TCRdb fed the multiplex PCR reads to CATT. The sample consists of 50,000 or so delta-chain clones, around 1.6% of them appearing once. This clone was counted many times. The antigen remains undetermined. Sequencing was performed on gamma-delta T cells from blood. This sequence originates from a pool of human donors (malaria-infected and uninfected, not separated). The chain combines TRDV1 with TRDJ1, with D uncertain. The CDR3 DNA sequence: TGTGCTCTTGGGGACCTCCCGGTATCTCTACTGCTGTACACCGATAAACTCATCTTT. It encodes CALGDLPVSLLLYTDKLIF.